The text below deals with one T cell receptor (beta chain). Its antigen is as yet unknown. The record originates from a study of shared clonotypes between healthy human individuals. The study, taken as a whole, reports: With four donors compared, roughly 5% of naive CD4 clonotypes were shared. The generation probabilities recorded for non-shared clonotypes fell below those of clonotypes shared by all four donors. Rarefaction demonstrated incomplete sorted-subset sequencing despite large depth.

Generated by immunoSEQ multiplex PCR, the TCRdb table keeps only in-frame clones and is missing some. Here the sample spans a few million clones, around 93% being singletons. Selected positively for CCR7 and CD45RO-negative, naive CD8 cells excluded terminally differentiated effector memory CD45RA+ cells. This CDR3 has 16 amino acids. Per the germline V gene, CDR1 is SGHAT and CDR2 is FQNNGV. With 1 base removed from V and 1 base from J, the gap between germline ends came to 8 bases. The material sequenced was naive CD8+ T cells from PBMCs. The gene calls are TRBV11-2 and TRBJ2-6, with TRBD2 as a possible D gene (6 bases). The source of this sequence is a man between 18 and 29 years old in good health. Some clones in this sample may be carry-over from other donors' samples. The CDR3 coding sequence is TGTGCCAGCAGCTTAGGACGGGGGTCTGGGGCCAACGTCCTGACTTTC. Its protein product is CASSLGRGSGANVLTF.